The rows below give T cell receptor beta chains drawn from one sample of a study of T cell repertoires in cytomegalovirus infection. MiXCR, applied by TCRdb to the reads, yields one record per CDR3 protein. The repertoire has about 250,000 distinct CDR3 sequences, about a sixth of them found once; the top ten carry 40% to 55%. The sample taken for sequencing was CD8+ T cells from PBMCs. The receptors stem from a human donor in good health (CMV status not recorded). Some clones in this sample may be carry-over from other donors' samples. Each CDR3 is given with its conserved first and last residue. Part of the rows lack a size; the others show once, few, many or a class for expanded clones.

v_call	clone_size	j_call	cdr3_aa
TRBV11-2	few	TRBJ2-1	CASSLSSGPGYNEQFF
TRBV6-5	NA	TRBJ2-7	CASSYSRGGYEQYF
TRBV20-1	NA	TRBJ1-1	CSARPLTEAFF
TRBV20-1	few	TRBJ1-1	CSARPGQEVSFF
TRBV7-9	many	TRBJ1-1	CASSPDRGNTEAFF
TRBV19	few	TRBJ1-5	CASSWWGVDQPQHF
TRBV7-4	NA	TRBJ1-1	CASSFSGEGDTEAFF
TRBV7-8	many	TRBJ2-6	CASSSSLLTSGGAGANVLTF
TRBV7-6	many	TRBJ2-3	CASSLVSRGGATDTQYF
TRBV6-5	few	TRBJ2-7	CASTGVSYEQYF
TRBV7-8	many	TRBJ2-7	CASSLGKGNYEQYF
TRBV7-2	many	TRBJ2-7	CASSFGGATYEQYF
TRBV7-2	many	TRBJ2-3	CASSPVGRYVTDTQYF
TRBV28	few	TRBJ2-1	CASSLPPRGRRNEQFF
TRBV20-1	NA	TRBJ1-1	CSARGQGDRAYTEAFF
TRBV12-3/TRBV12-4	many	TRBJ2-1	CASRTSGGYNEQFF
TRBV7-2	many	TRBJ2-1	CASSPTGTAYNEQFF
TRBV4-1	NA	TRBJ2-7	CASSQPGRGQGNFVPYEQYF
TRBV11-3	many	TRBJ2-2	CASSTLSGPNTGELFF
TRBV7-9	many	TRBJ2-3	CASSPPTDTQYF
TRBV10-3	few	TRBJ2-5	CAIRSVDGETQYF
TRBV28	many	TRBJ2-6	CASSESGANVLTF
TRBV5-1	many	TRBJ2-7	CASSLAGIPYEQYF
TRBV7-2	few	TRBJ2-3	CASSWGFSSTDTQYF
TRBV6-8	NA	TRBJ1-1	CASSGGAHTEAFF
TRBV20-1	NA	TRBJ2-3	CSARLLTRSLPDTQYF
TRBV6-2/TRBV6-3	many	TRBJ2-1	CASSYTGNEQFF
TRBV7-2	many	TRBJ1-3	CASRDRDVSGNTIYF